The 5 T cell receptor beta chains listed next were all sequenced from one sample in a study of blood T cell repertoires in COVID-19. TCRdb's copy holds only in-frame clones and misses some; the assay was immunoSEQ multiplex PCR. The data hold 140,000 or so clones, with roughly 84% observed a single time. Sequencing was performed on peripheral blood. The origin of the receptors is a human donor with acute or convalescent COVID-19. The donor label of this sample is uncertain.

The CDR3 here is CAWSGTSYNEQFF. In nucleotides, the CDR3 is TGTGCCTGGAGCGGGACTTCGTACAATGAGCAGTTCTTC. The chain joins TRBV30 to TRBJ2-1; tentatively, D is TRBD2 (6 bases). Germline CDR1 is GTSNPN and CDR2 is SVGIG (reference sequence). Trimming cost V 3 bases and J 4 bases, with 10 bases left between them. The CDR3 is made up of 13 amino acids.

Here the CDR3 DNA reads TGTGCCAGCAGTTTACGGGATGAGCAGTTCTTC. Translated, it gives CASSLRDEQFF. The chain couples TRBV27 to TRBJ2-1; no firm D call. The CDR3 has 11 residues. With 2 bases removed from V and 8 bases from J, the gap between germline ends came to 4 bases. Germline V gene sequence: CDR1 MNHEY, CDR2 SMNVEV (reference sequence).

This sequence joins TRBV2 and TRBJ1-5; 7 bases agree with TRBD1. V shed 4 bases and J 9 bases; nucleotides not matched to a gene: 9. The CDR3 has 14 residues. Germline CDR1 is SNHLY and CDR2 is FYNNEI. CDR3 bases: TGTGCCAGCAGTGGAAGGACAGGCCTAACGCCCCAGCATTTT. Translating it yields CASSGRTGLTPQHF. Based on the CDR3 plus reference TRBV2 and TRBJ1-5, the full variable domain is EPEVTQTPSHQVTQMGQEVILRCVPISNHLYFYWYRQILGQKVEFLVSFYNNEISEKSEIFDDQFSVERPDGSNFTLKIRSTKLEDSAMYFCASSGRTGLTPQHFGDGTRLSIL.

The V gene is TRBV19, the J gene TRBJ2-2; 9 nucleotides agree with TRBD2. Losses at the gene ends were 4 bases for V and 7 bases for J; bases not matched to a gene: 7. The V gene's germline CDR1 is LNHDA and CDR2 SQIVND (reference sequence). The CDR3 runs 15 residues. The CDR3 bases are TGTGCCAGTAGTAGCGGGGGGGCACTCGGCGGGGAGCTGTTTTTT. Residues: CASSSGGALGGELFF.

The CDR3 reads CASSQTLGGALGANVLTF. CDR3 sequence (DNA): TGTGCCAGCTCACAAACGTTGGGTGGGGCGTTGGGGGCCAACGTCCTGACTTTC. The chain carries TRBV18 and TRBJ2-6; maybe TRBD1 (5 bases). The CDR3 sequence is 18 residues long. From germline, CDR1 is KGHSH and CDR2 LQKENI. The V gene lost 4 bases and the J gene lost 4 bases, with 20 bases spanning the gap.